The T cell receptor (beta chain) under discussion was sequenced for a study of blood T cell repertoires in COVID-19. Study overall: Researchers got acute and convalescent COVID-19 samples from the United States, Italy and Spain. The analysed material was cDNA or gDNA that came from T cells, B-cell-depleted T cells, or PBMCs.

In the authors' workflow: Amplification of reference gene primers was used by the study to estimate nucleated cell counts. The method was immunoSEQ multiplex PCR; TCRdb's version includes in-frame clones alone and lacks a portion of them. That table is the source of V, J and clone size, and D and trimming were worked out from the DNA. Of just over 60,000 clones listed, approximately 79% were seen once; the top ten hold roughly 22%. The CDR3 runs 13 residues. The V gene lost 6 bases and the J gene lost 5 bases, with 10 bases spanning the gap. Germline assignment: CDR1 SNHLY and CDR2 FYNNEI. The chain employs TRBV2 and TRBJ2-2, with D possibly matching TRBD1 (5 bases). The specimen sequenced was peripheral blood. The clonotype originates from a woman of 80 years or more with active or convalescent COVID-19. The CDR3 sequence is CASSEQGTGELFF. The CDR3 DNA follows: TGTGCCAGCAGCGAGCAGGGTACCGGGGAGCTGTTTTTT.